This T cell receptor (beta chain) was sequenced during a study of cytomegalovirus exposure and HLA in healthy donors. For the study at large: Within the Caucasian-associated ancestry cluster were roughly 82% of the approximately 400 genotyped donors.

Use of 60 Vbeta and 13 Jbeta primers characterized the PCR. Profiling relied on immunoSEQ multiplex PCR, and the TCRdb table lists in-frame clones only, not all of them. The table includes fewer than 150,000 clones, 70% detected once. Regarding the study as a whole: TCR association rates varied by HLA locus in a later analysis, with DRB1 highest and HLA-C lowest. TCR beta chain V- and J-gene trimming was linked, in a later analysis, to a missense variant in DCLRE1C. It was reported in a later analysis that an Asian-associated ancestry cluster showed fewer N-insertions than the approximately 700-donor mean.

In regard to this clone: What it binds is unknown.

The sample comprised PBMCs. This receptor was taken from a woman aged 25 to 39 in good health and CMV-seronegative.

The CDR3 is CASSLDPETGGRGYTF. The CDR3 nucleotides are TGCGCCAGCAGCTTGGACCCCGAGACAGGGGGAAGAGGCTACACCTTC. The V and J genes are TRBV5-1 and TRBJ1-2; 9 nucleotides agree with TRBD1. V shed 0 bases, J shed 8 bases, and the junction held 11 bases outside the gene matches. The CDR3 consists of 16 residues. CDR1 is SGHRS, CDR2 YFSETQ, per germline.